The clone carrying this TCR beta chain is labeled medium-sized (0.01 to 0.1%). Data came from immunoSEQ multiplex PCR; TCRdb stores just in-frame clones and leaves some out. The sample has roughly 42,000 clones, around nine tenths seen once. These data are taken from a study of OX40 agonist ivuxolimab in advanced cancers. The sample consisted of CD4+ or CD8+ T cells sorted from blood, taken in a trial of the OX40 agonist ivuxolimab. The TCR comes from an adult with an advanced solid tumor such as melanoma, head and neck, liver or kidney cancer.

The CDR3 reads CASSIWDMGGYTF. The CDR3 DNA reads TGTGCCAGTAGTATTTGGGATATGGGTGGCTACACCTTC. The chain joins TRBV19 to TRBJ1-2; D is unclear. The CDR3 is made up of 13 amino acids. Trimming stripped 3 bases from V and 7 bases from J, with 12 bases between. Germline V gene sequence: CDR1 LNHDA, CDR2 SQIVND (reference sequence).